Sequencing of this T cell receptor beta chain was carried out in a study of blood T cell repertoires in COVID-19. TCRdb's table, derived via immunoSEQ multiplex PCR, lists solely in-frame clones and lacks some. Here the sample spans over 300,000 clones, 80% to 90% being singletons. The germline V gene encodes CDR1 MNHEY and CDR2 SMNVEV (reference sequence). The CDR3 has 14 amino acids. V gave up 6 bases and J gave up 1 base; unmatched junction bases: 0. This TCR was recovered from a man aged 25 to 45 who had recovered from COVID-19. The chain is built from TRBV27 and TRBJ1-3, with 10 bases that match TRBD1. The sequenced material came from PBMCs or T cells enriched from blood (not recorded which). The CDR3 loop is CASRGQGSGNTIYF. In nucleotides, the CDR3 is TGTGCCAGCAGGGGACAGGGGTCTGGAAACACCATATATTTT.